What follows are 27 T cell receptor beta chains derived from one specimen sequenced in a study of T cells in Graves' hyperthyroidism and ophthalmopathy. Amplified regions were TCR beta CDR3 sequences from RNA transcripts. The TCR CDR3 was amplified in a first-round RT-PCR using the HTBI primer set. TCRdb independently ran MiXCR on the multiplex PCR reads; one entry per CDR3 protein. This repertoire shows approximately 380,000 distinct CDR3 sequences, under 20% found once; its top ten account for about 3.5%. The sample consisted of blood. The receptor set was obtained from a woman in her late teens or twenties with Graves' hyperthyroidism.

This clonotype was counted many times. The rearrangement uses TRBV7-8 and TRBJ2-2, with 9 bases lining up with TRBD1. Losses at the gene ends were 5 bases for V and 1 base for J; bases not matched to a gene: 5. The germline V gene has CDR1 SGHVS and CDR2 FQNEAQ. The CDR3 runs 16 residues. CDR3 loop: CASSSRDRVNTGELFF. For the CDR3, the DNA is TGTGCCAGCAGCAGCCGGGACAGGGTGAACACCGGGGAGCTGTTTTTT. Supplemented by reference TRBV7-8 and TRBJ2-2, the full variable domain reads GAGVSQSPRYKVAKRGQDVALRCDPISGHVSLFWYQQALGQGPEFLTYFQNEAQLDKSGLPSDRFFAERPEGSVSTLKIQRTQQEDSAVYLCASSSRDRVNTGELFFGEGSRLTVL.

The chain employs TRBV20-1 and TRBJ2-7; 7 bases line up with TRBD1. Germline CDR1 reads DFQATT; CDR2 reads SNEGSKA (reference sequence). Trimming removed 5 bases from V and 0 bases from J; junction bases left unmatched: 4. The CDR3 has 13 residues. The CDR3 nucleotides are TGCAGTGCTGAGACAGGGAGCTCCTACGAGCAGTACTTC. It specifies CSAETGSSYEQYF.

This chain links TRBV12-3 or TRBV12-4 with TRBJ2-7; 7 bases are a match to TRBD2. CDR3 length: 15 residues. V was clipped by 1 base and J by 2 bases; unmatched bases: 5. CDR3 nucleotide sequence: TGTGCCAGCAGTTTAGATGGGGGGAGGGCCTACGAGCAGTACTTC. Translated: CASSLDGGRAYEQYF.

There are many counts of this clonotype. V gene TRBV24-1 combines with J gene TRBJ2-2, with a tentative D call TRBD1 (5 bases). Germline CDR1 and CDR2: KGHDR and SFDVKD. This CDR3 region has 17 residues. V was shortened by 9 bases and J by 4 bases, with 23 bases between the two germline ends. CDR3 bases: TGTGCCACCCCGACGGCACAGGCGCCTTGGAGCACCGGGGAGCTGTTTTTT. Protein: CATPTAQAPWSTGELFF.

This clonotype was seen repeatedly, ten times or more. The junction differs from germline at one of its ends, possibly a read error. V and J are TRBV7-9 and TRBJ1-2; D is unresolved. The CDR3 consists of 14 residues. Germline CDR1 is SEHNR and CDR2 is FQNEAQ (reference sequence). The CDR3 loop reads CASSQAPAEDGYAF. The CDR3 DNA reads TGTGCCAGCAGCCAAGCCCCGGCAGAGGATGGCTACGCCTTC.

The genes are TRBV5-1 and TRBJ1-1; 8 nucleotides match TRBD1. Germline V gene sequence: CDR1 SGHRS, CDR2 YFSETQ. This CDR3 is 16 amino acids long. V shed 0 bases, J shed 1 base, and the junction held 5 bases outside the gene matches. CDR3 nucleotides: TGCGCCAGCAGCTTGGGGACAGGGAGGAGGAACACTGAAGCTTTCTTT. Encoded protein: CASSLGTGRRNTEAFF.

In this sample, this clonotype turned up many times. CDR3 sequence: CASSNRDNHTF. In DNA, the CDR3 is TGTGCCAGCAGCAACCGGGACAACCACACCTTC. The chain is built from TRBV6-1 and TRBJ1-2; a possible D gene is TRBD1 (6 bases). There are 11 residues in the CDR3. V gave up 6 bases and J gave up 12 bases, with 14 bases separating them. The germline V gene encodes CDR1 MNHNS and CDR2 SASEGT.

The genes are TRBV11-2 and TRBJ2-7, with TRBD1 matching over 9 bases. V trimming: 5 bases; J trimming: 5 bases; junction bases outside the gene matches: 10. Germline V gives CDR1 SGHAT, CDR2 FQNNGV. This CDR3 spans 15 amino acids. The CDR3 nucleotides are TGTGCCAGCAGCCCCCCCGGACAGGGGCCCCACGAGCAGTACTTC. It is translated as CASSPPGQGPHEQYF.

This clonotype was observed at least ten times. The rearrangement joins TRBV19 to TRBJ1-5; D is unresolved. Looked up from germline, CDR1 is LNHDA and CDR2 is SQIVND (reference sequence). The V and J ends lost 5 bases and 1 base respectively, with 12 bases between them. The CDR3 is 15 amino acids. The DNA for the CDR3 is TGTGCCAGTAGTGCCGCCGGGAAAAGCAATCAGCCCCAGCATTTT. It codes for CASSAAGKSNQPQHF.

This clonotype occurred many times. This rearrangement joins TRBV5-5 to TRBJ1-2; 7 positions agree with TRBD1. The CDR3 loop spans 14 amino acids. Trimming took 0 bases from V and 4 from J; bases not matched to a gene: 3. CDR1 and CDR2 (germline): SGHKS, YYEKEE (reference sequence). In DNA form, the CDR3 reads TGTGCCAGCAGCTTGGGGGACAGTCCCTATGGCTACACCTTC. Translation: CASSLGDSPYGYTF.

This clonotype was counted many times. The gene calls are TRBV24-1 and TRBJ2-5; 8 nucleotides line up with TRBD2. The germline V gene has CDR1 KGHDR and CDR2 SFDVKD. There are 15 residues in the CDR3. With V trimmed by 7 bases and J by 2 bases, 8 bases remained unmatched. For the CDR3, the DNA is TGTGCCACCAGCGGGCGGGGGGCAGATCAAGAGACCCAGTACTTC. Translated, it gives CATSGRGADQETQYF.

The J gene is TRBJ2-7, the V gene TRBV13; 8 bases map to TRBD1. This CDR3 comprises 13 residues. With V trimmed by 6 bases and J by 10 bases, 11 bases remained unmatched. Germline V gene data show CDR1 as PRHDT and CDR2 as FYEKMQ (reference sequence). CDR3 sequence reads: CASRRIQGGDQYF. The CDR3 nucleotides are TGTGCCAGCAGAAGAATACAGGGGGGAGATCAGTACTTC.

Many counts were recorded for this clonotype. The CDR3 loop reads CASTGQGVGTEAFF. Here the CDR3 DNA reads TGCGCCAGCACTGGACAGGGGGTTGGCACTGAAGCTTTCTTT. The chain joins TRBV10-2 to TRBJ1-1; TRBD1 agrees at 10 bases. The V gene's germline CDR1 is WSHSY and CDR2 SAAADI. The CDR3 runs 14 residues. V lost 7 bases and J lost 4; bases outside the gene matches: 6.

At least ten counts were recorded for this clonotype. The V gene is TRBV12-3 or TRBV12-4, the J gene TRBJ2-7; 7 nucleotides align to TRBD1. The CDR3 is made up of 13 amino acids. V trimming: 7 bases; J trimming: 0 bases; junction bases outside the gene matches: 3. The chain's CDR3 is CASTGQDSYEQYF. The CDR3 nucleotides read TGTGCCAGCACTGGACAGGACTCCTACGAGCAGTACTTC.

This clonotype has at least ten counts. CDR3 bases: TGTGCCAGCAGACTAGCGGGGGAAGAGACCCAGTACTTC. Translated: CASRLAGEETQYF. The genes are TRBV12-3 or TRBV12-4 and TRBJ2-5, with 11 bases fitting TRBD2. This CDR3 region has 13 residues. The V segment lost 6 bases and the J segment 3 bases; nucleotides outside the gene matches: 0.

The V and J genes are TRBV7-3 and TRBJ1-2; perhaps TRBD1 as D (6 bases). The V gene's germline CDR1 is SGHTA and CDR2 FQGTGA. This CDR3 contains 13 residues. V lost 5 bases and J 10 bases, leaving 17 bases between the germline ends. Here the CDR3 DNA reads TGTGCCAGCAGCAAGGACAGTGGGGAGGCCTACACCTTC. Its translation is CASSKDSGEAYTF. Looking up the rest from reference TRBV7-3 and TRBJ1-2 gives the full variable domain: GAGVSQTPSNKVTEKGKYVELRCDPISGHTALYWYRQSLGQGPEFLIYFQGTGAADDSGLPNDRFFAVRPEGSVSTLKIQRTERGDSAVYLCASSKDSGEAYTFGSGTRLTVV.

Many counts were recorded for this clonotype. The chain is built from TRBV28 and TRBJ1-5, with TRBD1 matching 7 bases. The CDR3 is 16 amino acids. The J segment lost 3 bases and the V segment lost 7 bases, leaving 12 bases of the junction unmatched. Germline loops: CDR1 MDHEN, CDR2 SYDVKM. CDR3 nucleotides: TGTGCCAGCAAACGAGCCGGGACAGATTACAATCAGCCCCAGCATTTT. Its protein is CASKRAGTDYNQPQHF.

This clonotype was observed many times. This chain connects TRBV6-5 to TRBJ1-1; TRBD1 aligns across 7 bases. Germline CDR1 reads MNHEY; CDR2 reads SVGAGI. This CDR3 contains 12 residues. V shed 4 bases and J 8 bases; nucleotides not matched to a gene: 4. The CDR3 region is CASSSGTAEAFF. The CDR3 DNA sequence: TGTGCCAGCAGTTCCGGGACAGCCGAAGCTTTCTTT.

Ten or more counts support this clonotype. V is TRBV6-5 and J is TRBJ2-1; D call uncertain. The ends were cut back, 6 bases at V and 3 bases at J, with 9 bases in the middle. Looked up from germline, CDR1 is MNHEY and CDR2 is SVGAGI. CDR3 length: 13 residues. CDR3 residues: CASRLTSYNEQFF. The DNA for the CDR3 is TGTGCCAGCAGGTTGACAAGCTACAATGAGCAGTTCTTC.

This clonotype was detected many times. V is TRBV5-1 and J is TRBJ2-7; D is unresolved. The CDR3 sequence is 14 residues long. Germline-derived CDR1 and CDR2 are SGHRS and YFSETQ. Between the trimmed V and J ends, which lost 4 bases and 3 bases, there was a span of 14 bases. The CDR3 protein is CASSNTLKRYEQYF. The CDR3 DNA reads as TGCGCCAGCAGCAACACGCTCAAGCGCTACGAGCAGTACTTC.

This clonotype was detected many times. The chain uses TRBV20-1 and TRBJ1-5; unclear D gene. V was pared by 5 bases and J by 2 bases, with 10 bases between. The CDR3 consists of 13 residues. Germline lookup yields CDR1 DFQATT and CDR2 SNEGSKA (reference sequence). CDR3 in amino acids: CSAGPAGNQPQHF. CDR3 sequence (DNA): TGCAGTGCTGGACCGGCGGGCAATCAGCCCCAGCATTTT.

The table lists this clonotype with a few counts. The gene calls are TRBV20-1 and TRBJ1-2; D is undetermined. CDR3 length: 16 residues. Trimming removed 3 bases at V and 0 bases at J, with 17 bases between. CDR1 is DFQATT and CDR2 is SNEGSKA in the germline V gene (reference sequence). The DNA for the CDR3 is TGCAGTGCTAGCCCCAGGCGGGGAGCCGCTAACTATGGCTACACCTTC. The encoded protein is CSASPRRGAANYGYTF.

This clonotype was found many times. The chain uses TRBV20-1 and TRBJ1-1; D unresolved. The germline V gene encodes CDR1 DFQATT and CDR2 SNEGSKA (reference sequence). CDR3 length equals 13 residues. Trimming took off 6 bases at V and 1 base at J, with 12 bases between the two ends. The CDR3 coding sequence is TGCAGTGCCGTCGGGCACGGGAACACTGAAGCTTTCTTT. It yields the protein CSAVGHGNTEAFF.

The chain recombines TRBV12-3 or TRBV12-4 with TRBJ2-2; possibly TRBD1 for D (5 bases). The length of the CDR3 is 15 residues. Trimming took off 1 base at V and 7 bases at J, with 13 bases between the two ends. The CDR3: CASSLGAWGVGELFF. Written as DNA, the CDR3 is TGTGCCAGCAGTTTAGGGGCCTGGGGCGTCGGGGAGCTGTTTTTT.

Points on this clonotype: Germline is not matched at one junction end, which may reflect a read error. The chain carries TRBV24-1 and TRBJ2-1; 8 nucleotides agree with TRBD1. Germline V CDR1 and CDR2: KGHDR, SFDVKD. CDR3 size: 16 residues. For the CDR3, the DNA is TGTGTCACCAGTGAAGCGGACAGGGTCTCCTACAATGAGCAGTTCTTC. Translation: CVTSEADRVSYNEQFF.

The V and J genes are TRBV12-3 or TRBV12-4 and TRBJ2-5; 12 bases fit TRBD2. The CDR3 totals 14 residues. V shed 7 bases, J shed 2 bases, and the junction held 2 bases outside the gene matches. CDR3 protein: CASNGLAGQETQYF. The CDR3 DNA follows: TGTGCCAGCAACGGACTAGCGGGACAAGAGACCCAGTACTTC.

This chain connects TRBV6-1 to TRBJ2-2, with D perhaps assigned TRBD1 or TRBD2 (5 bases each). The CDR3 covers 13 residues. Trimming stripped 7 bases from V and 5 bases from J, with 11 bases between. Germline V gene data show CDR1 as MNHNS and CDR2 as SASEGT. CDR3 loop: CASKGDGTGELFF. In DNA, the CDR3 is TGTGCCAGCAAAGGGGACGGAACCGGGGAGCTGTTTTTT.